This T cell receptor (beta chain) stems from a study of shared clonotypes between healthy human individuals. As for the study in general: The plates for each donor numbered three CD4 naive, three CD4 memory, two CD8 naive and one CD8 memory. Study-wide points: Investigators expected sequencing depth to affect clonotype sharing among donors.

Deletions cut 6 bases from V and 1 base from J, with 13 bases between. The CDR3 spans 15 residues. Germline values: CDR1 ENHRY, CDR2 SYGVKD. Sorted-subset replicate PCR reactions were performed with approximately 200 ng DNA, corresponding to tens of thousands of T cell genomes. Sequencing was performed with immunoSEQ multiplex PCR; in TCRdb, only in-frame clones are kept and a portion is missing. The sample carries about 2.2 million clones, 93% recorded once. Only CD45RO-negative cells positively selected for CCR7 counted as naive CD8 cells, so terminally differentiated effector memory CD45RA+ cells were excluded. Among the donors, all were Caucasian adults who lived in Nashville, Tennessee. On this clone itself: Antigen unknown.

The material sequenced was naive CD8+ T cells from PBMCs. The chain carries TRBV10-3 and TRBJ1-3; no clear D. The TCR was taken from a man aged 18 to 29 in good health. Some clones in this sample may be carry-over from other donors' samples. The CDR3 is CAISASGGSGNTIYF. Written as DNA, the CDR3 is TGTGCCATCAGCGCTAGTGGCGGGTCTGGAAACACCATATATTTT.